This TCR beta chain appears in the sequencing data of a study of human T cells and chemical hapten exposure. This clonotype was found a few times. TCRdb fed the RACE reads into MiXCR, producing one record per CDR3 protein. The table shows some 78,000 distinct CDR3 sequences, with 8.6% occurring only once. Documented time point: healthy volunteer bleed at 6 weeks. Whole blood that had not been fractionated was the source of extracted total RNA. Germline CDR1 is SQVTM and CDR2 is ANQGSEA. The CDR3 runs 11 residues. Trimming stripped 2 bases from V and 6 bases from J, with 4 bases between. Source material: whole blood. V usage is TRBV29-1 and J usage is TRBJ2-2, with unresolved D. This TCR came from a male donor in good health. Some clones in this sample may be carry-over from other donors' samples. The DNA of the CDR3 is TGCAGCGTTGAACTACCCGGGGAGCTGTTTTTT. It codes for CSVELPGELFF.